These 18 T cell receptor beta chains came from one sample sequenced in a study of cytomegalovirus exposure and HLA in healthy donors. The PCR contained 60 Vbeta and 13 Jbeta primers. Assay: immunoSEQ multiplex PCR; the TCRdb copy retains only in-frame clones and omits some. The table lists about 69,000 clones, 75% to 80% of them singletons. Sequenced sample: PBMCs. These receptors came from a man between 18 and 29 years old in good health and CMV-seronegative.

The chain links TRBV5-1 to TRBJ2-1; 10 bases map to TRBD2. The germline V gene has CDR1 SGHRS and CDR2 YFSETQ. CDR3 length: 16 residues. J was trimmed by 9 bases and V by 0 bases; bases with no gene match: 9. The CDR3 bases are TGCGCCAGCAGCTTGGGCAGCGGGGGGGCTAATGCTGAGCAGTTCTTC. It encodes CASSLGSGGANAEQFF.

V and J are TRBV11-2 and TRBJ1-1, with TRBD1 as a possible D gene (5 bases). Germline CDR1 reads SGHAT; CDR2 reads FQNNGV. The germline V and J ends were trimmed by 1 base and 3 bases, with 6 bases remaining between them. The CDR3 has 13 amino acids. The CDR3 DNA is TGTGCCAGCAGCTTAGTCAGGGACACTGAAGCTTTCTTT. Translating it yields CASSLVRDTEAFF.

The V gene is TRBV7-2, the J gene TRBJ2-3; the match to TRBD2 covers 13 bases. CDR1 and CDR2 (germline): SGHTA, FQGNSA. Losses at the gene ends were 3 bases for V and 4 bases for J; bases not matched to a gene: 4. This CDR3 is 16 amino acids long. CDR3 residues: CASSFKGLAGADTQYF. The CDR3, as DNA: TGTGCCAGCAGCTTCAAAGGACTAGCGGGGGCAGATACGCAGTATTTT.

V is TRBV6-6 and J is TRBJ1-2; D is ambiguous. Germline V gene sequence: CDR1 MNHNY, CDR2 SVGAGI (reference sequence). There are 13 residues in the CDR3. With 2 bases removed from V and 7 bases from J, the gap between germline ends came to 11 bases. The CDR3: CASSYVVGGGYTF. In DNA, the CDR3 is TGTGCCAGCAGTTACGTTGTCGGAGGTGGCTACACCTTC.

This clone was found a few times. The rearrangement uses TRBV7-9 and TRBJ1-1, with a weak D call TRBD1 (5 bases). Germline V gene lookup returns CDR1 SEHNR and CDR2 FQNEAQ (reference sequence). The CDR3 totals 17 residues. Trimming stripped 4 bases from V and 3 bases from J, with 21 bases between. The CDR3 sequence: CASSYTTTRGWDTEAFF. The CDR3 DNA reads as TGTGCCAGCAGCTACACCACGACACGGGGGTGGGACACTGAAGCTTTCTTT. Combining the CDR3 with reference TRBV7-9 and TRBJ1-1 gives the whole variable domain DTGVSQNPRHKITKRGQNVTFRCDPISEHNRLYWYRQTLGQGPEFLTYFQNEAQLEKSRLLSDRFSAERPKGSFSTLEIQRTEQGDSAMYLCASSYTTTRGWDTEAFFGQGTRLTVV.

This clone came up a few times. This rearrangement joins TRBV6-5 to TRBJ1-5, with D perhaps TRBD1 (6 bases). The length of the CDR3 is 15 residues. V was cut by 3 bases and J by 5 bases, with 14 bases left in between. The germline V gene encodes CDR1 MNHEY and CDR2 SVGAGI. CDR3 sequence (DNA): TGTGCCAGCAGTTATTTGGCAGGGGTGGATCAGCCCCAGCATTTT. Protein product: CASSYLAGVDQPQHF.

The rearrangement joins TRBV7-3 to TRBJ2-2, with 7 bases matching TRBD2. The junction had 0 bases not matched to a gene; V was cut back by 1 base and J by 1 base. This CDR3 region has 15 residues. Germline V gene sequence: CDR1 SGHTA, CDR2 FQGTGA. Written as DNA, the CDR3 is TGTGCCAGCAGCTTAAGCGGGGGGAACACCGGGGAGCTGTTTTTT. This translates into CASSLSGGNTGELFF.

This clone occurred once. The rearrangement uses TRBV28 and TRBJ1-6; a possible D gene is TRBD1 (5 bases). Between the trimmed V and J ends, which lost 5 bases and 4 bases, there was a span of 15 bases. Germline-derived CDR1 and CDR2 are MDHEN and SYDVKM. This CDR3 region has 16 residues. DNA for the CDR3: TGTGCCAGCAGTGTACCCTGGGCAGGGTATAATTCACCCCTCCACTTT. This encodes CASSVPWAGYNSPLHF.

This clone was picked up a small number of times. The V gene is TRBV28, the J gene TRBJ2-4; TRBD1 aligns across 7 bases. Germline CDR1 MDHEN, CDR2 SYDVKM. V shed 5 bases and J 0 bases; nucleotides not matched to a gene: 10. CDR3 length: 17 amino acids. As DNA, the CDR3 is TGTGCCAGCAGTCCAGACAGGGTACCTCTAGCCAAAAACATTCAGTACTTC. This encodes CASSPDRVPLAKNIQYF.

The V and J genes are TRBV7-3 and TRBJ1-3; D is unresolved. The CDR3 runs 9 residues. Germline lookup yields CDR1 SGHTA and CDR2 FQGTGA. Trimming shortened V by 5 bases and J by 11 bases, and 4 bases separated the two germline ends. This CDR3 reads CASSPSIYF. CDR3 nucleotide sequence: TGTGCCAGCAGCCCCTCCATATATTTT.

The rearrangement links TRBV5-1 to TRBJ2-5, with TRBD1 matching over 7 bases. After removal of 4 bases from V and 2 bases from J, the junction contained 5 bases not matched to a gene. The CDR3 has 14 amino acids. Germline assignment: CDR1 SGHRS and CDR2 YFSETQ. CDR3 amino acids: CASSVGTAQETQYF. The CDR3 nucleotides read TGCGCCAGCAGCGTAGGGACAGCTCAAGAGACCCAGTACTTC.

The V and J genes are TRBV6-1 and TRBJ1-3; possibly TRBD1 for D (5 bases). The CDR3 is 14 amino acids. Germline V gene sequence: CDR1 MNHNS, CDR2 SASEGT. V shed 2 bases and J shed 3 bases, with 8 bases lying between them. CDR3 bases: TGTGCCAGCAGTGAAAGGGGCCTTGGAAACACCATATATTTT. Amino acid sequence: CASSERGLGNTIYF.

This clone was found a few times. CDR3 loop: CASRYRGTEAFF. The CDR3 bases are TGTGCCAGCAGGTACAGGGGGACTGAAGCTTTCTTT. The chain is built from TRBV2 and TRBJ1-1; 8 bases fit TRBD1. The CDR3 is made up of 12 amino acids. Trimming removed 6 bases from V and 5 bases from J; junction bases left unmatched: 2. Germline CDR1 SNHLY, CDR2 FYNNEI.

This chain joins TRBV21-1 and TRBJ2-1; the D call in the table, TRBD1, was not verified against the DNA. TRBV21-1 is flagged as a pseudogene. The CDR3 runs 15 residues. CDR3 nucleotides: TGTGCCAGCACCTCACCCGTGACAGGGGGCAATGAGCAGTTCTTC. As protein: CASTSPVTGGNEQFF.

V usage is TRBV27 and J usage is TRBJ1-6, with D hard to call. The germline V gene has CDR1 MNHEY and CDR2 SMNVEV (reference sequence). V lost 4 bases, J lost 0 bases, and 16 bases lay in between. This CDR3 is 18 amino acids long. The CDR3 DNA follows: TGTGCCAGCAGTTCCACTAGGGCGGGGAGCTCCTATAATTCACCCCTCCACTTT. It yields the protein CASSSTRAGSSYNSPLHF.

The CDR3 region has the DNA TGTGCCAGCAGCGTAGGACAGGGGACTGAAGCTTTCTTT. Amino acids: CASSVGQGTEAFF. V gene TRBV9 combines with J gene TRBJ1-1; 8 bases match TRBD1. The junction had 0 bases not matched to a gene; V was cut back by 0 bases and J by 5 bases. This CDR3 comprises 13 residues. Germline lookup yields CDR1 SGDLS and CDR2 YYNGEE.

The chain joins TRBV30 to TRBJ2-1; D is perhaps TRBD1 (6 bases). V lost 4 bases, J lost 0 bases, and 13 bases lay in between. Germline V gene lookup returns CDR1 GTSNPN and CDR2 SVGIG (reference sequence). This CDR3 is 15 amino acids long. In DNA, the CDR3 is TGTGCCTGGACTATGACAGGTTCCTCCTACAATGAGCAGTTCTTC. Its protein is CAWTMTGSSYNEQFF.

The chain carries TRBV15 and TRBJ2-3, with D tentatively TRBD2 (7 bases). V was clipped by 0 bases and J by 2 bases, with 15 bases between them. Germline lookup yields CDR1 LNHNV and CDR2 YYDKDF (reference sequence). This CDR3 is 17 amino acids long. The CDR3 DNA is TGTGCCACCAGCAGAGATCTTGGGGGGGCGAACACAGATACGCAGTATTTT. Encoded protein: CATSRDLGGANTDTQYF.